Listed here is a single T cell receptor (beta chain). Its cognate antigen is unknown. TCRdb used MiXCR to reprocess the 5' RACE reads, holding one entry per CDR3 protein. In the table there are around 680,000 distinct CDR3 sequences, 8.6% of which are singletons. This sample stems from a study of identical twins. Whole-study results and caveats: Models underpredicted monozygotic twin sharing of out-of-frame TCR alpha.

This CDR3 comprises 16 residues. CDR1 GTSNPN and CDR2 SVGIG come from the germline V gene (reference sequence). Deletions cut 0 bases from V and 2 bases from J, with 17 bases between. This same sample was also taken into another study, of yellow fever vaccine responses in identical twins.

The V call is TRBV30, the J call TRBJ2-7; D unresolved. The receptor comes from a woman aged 18-30 years in good health. Sequences were obtained from PBMCs. CDR3: CAWSVSFLGRTYEQYF. The CDR3 DNA reads TGTGCCTGGAGTGTATCCTTTTTGGGCAGGACCTACGAGCAGTACTTC. Filled out from reference TRBV30 and TRBJ2-7, the complete variable domain reads SQTIHQWPATLVQPVGSPLSLECTVEGTSNPNLYWYRQAAGRGLQLLFYSVGIGQISSEVPQNLSASRPQDRQFILSSKKLLLSDSGFYLCAWSVSFLGRTYEQYFGPGTRLTVT.